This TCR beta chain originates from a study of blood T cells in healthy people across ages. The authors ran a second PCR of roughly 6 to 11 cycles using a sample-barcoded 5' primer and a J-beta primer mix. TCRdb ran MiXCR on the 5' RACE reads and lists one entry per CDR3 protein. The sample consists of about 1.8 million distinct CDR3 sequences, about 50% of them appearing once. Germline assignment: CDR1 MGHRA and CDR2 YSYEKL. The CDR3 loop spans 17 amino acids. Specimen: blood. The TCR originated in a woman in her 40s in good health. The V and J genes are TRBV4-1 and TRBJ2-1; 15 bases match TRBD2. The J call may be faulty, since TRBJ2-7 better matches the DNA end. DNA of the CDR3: TGCGCCAGCAGCCAACCCGGACTAGCGGGGGGGTGGAATGAGCAGTACTTC. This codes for CASSQPGLAGGWNEQYF.